Each of the 28 T cell receptor beta chains below was sequenced from the same sample in a study of blood T cells in healthy people across ages. It was with a sample-barcoded 5' primer and a J-beta primer mix that a second PCR of roughly 7 to 11 cycles was run. TCRdb recomputed calls from the 5' RACE reads with MiXCR, one row per CDR3 protein. Here the sample spans 790,000 or so distinct CDR3 sequences, roughly three fifths being singletons. Sequenced sample: blood. Receptors originate from a middle-aged man in good health.

The chain joins TRBV20-1 to TRBJ2-4, with 9 bases lining up with TRBD1. Near its end, the DNA agrees better with TRBJ2-7, so the J call may be wrong. The CDR3 contains 16 residues. The germline CDR1 and CDR2 sequences are DFQATT and SNEGSKA (reference sequence). DNA of the CDR3: TGCAGTGCTAGAAACATCGGGACAGGGCGTACCTACGAGCAGTACTTC. It translates to CSARNIGTGRTYEQYF.

The chain uses TRBV15 and TRBJ2-1; D is possibly TRBD2 (6 bases). The CDR3 runs to 14 residues. CDR1 is LNHNV, CDR2 YYDKDF, per germline (reference sequence). The germline V and J ends were trimmed by 3 bases and 7 bases, with 13 bases remaining between them. In DNA, the CDR3 is TGTGCCACCAGCAGCCCCGGGAGTGGTAATGAGCAGTTCTTC. The encoded protein is CATSSPGSGNEQFF.

This clonotype was seen once. The V gene is TRBV14, the J gene TRBJ2-2; tentatively, D is TRBD2 (5 bases). Per the germline V gene, CDR1 is SGHDN and CDR2 is FVKESK. CDR3 length equals 14 residues. Between the trimmed V and J ends, which lost 6 bases and 9 bases, there was a span of 17 bases. CDR3 sequence reads: CASSRLADERELFF. CDR3 bases: TGTGCCAGCAGTCGTCTAGCCGACGAACGGGAGCTGTTTTTT.

This chain joins TRBV20-1 and TRBJ2-3; the match to TRBD2 covers 10 bases. CDR1 is DFQATT, CDR2 SNEGSKA, per germline (reference sequence). The CDR3 is made up of 13 amino acids. The V and J ends lost 6 bases and 3 bases, in that order; junction bases with no gene match: 3. CDR3 residues: CSAMTSGTDTQYF. Written as DNA, the CDR3 is TGCAGTGCGATGACTAGCGGGACAGATACGCAGTATTTT.

This chain uses TRBV2 with TRBJ2-3; D is ambiguous. V was shortened by 6 bases and J by 0 bases, with 10 bases between the two germline ends. From germline, CDR1 is SNHLY and CDR2 FYNNEI. The CDR3 is 14 amino acids. The CDR3 sequence: CASRAEFSTDTQYF. Written as DNA, the CDR3 is TGTGCCAGCAGGGCGGAGTTTAGCACAGATACGCAGTATTTT.

This chain links TRBV6-1 with TRBJ2-1; 7 bases agree with TRBD2. The CDR3 runs 15 residues. The ends lost 5 bases at V and 6 bases at J; junction bases unmatched: 10. CDR1 and CDR2 from the germline V gene are MNHNS and SASEGT. The CDR3 is CASSPGTTDANEQFF. Here the CDR3 DNA reads TGTGCCAGCAGTCCGGGGACTACTGATGCCAATGAGCAGTTCTTC.

V is TRBV30 and J is TRBJ1-5, with 11 positions matching TRBD1. After removal of 8 bases from V and 5 bases from J, the junction contained 5 bases not matched to a gene. The CDR3 covers 13 residues. Germline CDR1 reads GTSNPN; CDR2 reads SVGIG (reference sequence). CDR3 region: CASRTGGDQPQHF. CDR3 nucleotide sequence: TGTGCCAGCCGGACAGGGGGCGATCAGCCCCAGCATTTT.

This clonotype occurred a few times. Germline and junction disagree at one end, which may indicate a read error. The CDR3 is CSLDPAGLQETQYF. CDR3 nucleotides: TGCAGCCTTGACCCCGCTGGCCTCCAAGAGACCCAGTACTTC. The chain links TRBV29-1 to TRBJ2-5, with D hard to call. The CDR3 covers 14 residues. Germline V gives CDR1 SQVTM, CDR2 ANQGSEA. Complete variable domain (other parts from reference TRBV29-1 and TRBJ2-5): SAVISQKPSRDICQRGTSLTIQCQVDSQVTMMFWYRQQPGQSLTLIATANQGSEATYESGFVIDKFPISRPNLTFSTLTVSNMSPEDSSIYLCSLDPAGLQETQYFGPGTRLLVL.

This clonotype came up a few times. This chain links TRBV27 with TRBJ2-1; TRBD1 is a possible D gene (7 bases). This CDR3 is built from 14 residues. V lost 5 bases to trimming and J lost 4 bases, with 12 bases between them. Germline values: CDR1 MNHEY, CDR2 SMNVEV (reference sequence). The CDR3 here is CASSPRDRYNEQFF. Here the CDR3 DNA reads TGTGCCAGCAGTCCGCGGGACAGATACAATGAGCAGTTCTTC.

This rearrangement joins TRBV7-2 to TRBJ1-2; 8 bases are shared with TRBD1. The CDR3 sequence is 17 residues long. Germline V gene data show CDR1 as SGHTA and CDR2 as FQGNSA. V was pared by 4 bases and J by 0 bases, with 10 bases of the junction left unmatched. CDR3 protein: CASSSPTGVGPNYGYTF. The CDR3 region has the DNA TGTGCCAGCAGCTCGCCGACAGGGGTAGGGCCTAACTATGGCTACACCTTC.

The chain couples TRBV11-1 to TRBJ2-5; 16 bases are a match to TRBD2. The J call could be wrong; TRBJ2-7 is a better fit for the DNA end. The germline V gene encodes CDR1 SGHAT and CDR2 FQDESV (reference sequence). CDR3 size: 21 residues. In DNA form, the CDR3 reads TGTGCCAGCAGTTCAAGTCGAGGGACTAGCGGGAGGGCCGTGGGGACCTACGAGCAGTACTTC. Its translation is CASSSSRGTSGRAVGTYEQYF.

In this sample, this clonotype turned up a few times. CDR3 region: CASSLAHRREYEQYF. In DNA, the CDR3 is TGTGCCAGCAGCTTAGCCCACCGCAGGGAATACGAGCAGTACTTC. The rearrangement joins TRBV7-2 to TRBJ2-7; maybe TRBD1 (5 bases). In germline, CDR1 is SGHTA, CDR2 FQGNSA. Trimming cost V 0 bases and J 4 bases, with 13 bases left between them. There are 15 residues in the CDR3. The full variable domain, rest sourced from reference TRBV7-2 and TRBJ2-7, is GAGVSQSPSNKVTEKGKDVELRCDPISGHTALYWYRQSLGQGLEFLIYFQGNSAPDKSGLPSDRFSAERTGGSVSTLTIQRTQQEDSAVYLCASSLAHRREYEQYFGPGTRLTVT.

A single count supports this clonotype. The junction shows a germline mismatch at one end, possibly a read error. The chain recombines TRBV3-1 with TRBJ2-3, with a possible D match to TRBD2 (6 bases). Germline assignment: CDR1 LGHDT and CDR2 YNNKEL (reference sequence). The CDR3 runs 16 residues. The CDR3 region is CAGSPAPGDNTDTQYF. DNA of the CDR3: TGTGCCGGCAGCCCGGCTCCGGGGGATAACACAGATACGCAGTATTTT.

The chain uses TRBV29-1 and TRBJ2-1; TRBD2 matches 7 bases. Germline V CDR1 and CDR2: SQVTM, ANQGSEA. This CDR3 is built from 17 residues. V lost 0 bases to trimming and J lost 0 bases; unmatched junction nucleotides: 8. The CDR3 reads CSVEDQQGGSSYNEQFF. In DNA form, the CDR3 reads TGCAGCGTTGAAGATCAACAAGGCGGGAGCTCCTACAATGAGCAGTTCTTC.

This sequence joins TRBV4-2 and TRBJ2-7; 8 bases fit TRBD2. This CDR3 region has 18 residues. V lost 1 base and J lost 4; bases outside the gene matches: 15. Germline CDR1 and CDR2: LGHNA and YNFKEQ. The CDR3 region is CASSQGHGRGDLVYEQYF. The CDR3 bases are TGTGCCAGCAGCCAAGGCCACGGGAGGGGAGACCTTGTTTACGAGCAGTACTTC.

The chain couples TRBV20-1 to TRBJ2-4, with TRBD2 matching over 7 bases. The better agreement between TRBJ2-7 and the DNA end casts doubt on the J call. The CDR3 spans 14 residues. Germline CDR1 reads DFQATT; CDR2 reads SNEGSKA (reference sequence). The CDR3 DNA sequence: TGCAGTGCGTCGGTGCCTAGCGGAGCCTACGAGCAGTACTTC. This gives the protein CSASVPSGAYEQYF.

This clonotype was seen only a few times. V gene TRBV29-1 combines with J gene TRBJ2-1; TRBD2 matches at 9 bases. Germline CDR1 and CDR2: SQVTM and ANQGSEA. The CDR3 extends over 14 amino acids. V gave up 7 bases and J gave up 6 bases; unmatched junction bases: 10. CDR3 DNA: TGCAGCGCTTCGCGGGGGGGCCTGGGCAATGAGCAGTTCTTC. Amino acids: CSASRGGLGNEQFF.

V and J are TRBV3-1 and TRBJ1-2; 7 bases map to TRBD1. The CDR3 loop spans 16 amino acids. Trimming removed 0 bases from V and 0 bases from J; junction bases left unmatched: 4. Germline V lookup: CDR1 LGHDT, CDR2 YNNKEL (reference sequence). The CDR3 DNA is TGTGCCAGCAGCCAAGATATAACAGGGGCTAACTATGGCTACACCTTC. It specifies CASSQDITGANYGYTF.

This clonotype was detected a few times. The chain has TRBV27 and TRBJ2-7, with TRBD1 as a possible D gene (6 bases). TRBJ2-5 explains the end of the DNA better; the J call may be wrong. This CDR3 contains 17 residues. CDR1 and CDR2 from the germline V gene are MNHEY and SMNVEV (reference sequence). The CDR3 loop reads CASSLGLDGGTAETQYF. The CDR3 DNA follows: TGTGCCAGCAGTTTAGGGTTAGATGGGGGCACGGCAGAGACCCAGTACTTC.

This clonotype was seen a single time. The rearrangement uses TRBV28 and TRBJ1-5; D ambiguous. This CDR3 has 19 amino acids. The V gene lost 2 bases and the J gene lost 3 bases, with 23 bases spanning the gap. CDR1 is MDHEN and CDR2 is SYDVKM in the germline V gene. CDR3 bases: TGTGCCAGCAGTTTAGTTCCCTTTTCCTCTACAGAAAACAATCAGCCCCAGCATTTT. This encodes CASSLVPFSSTENNQPQHF.

A few counts support this clonotype. This rearrangement joins TRBV7-9 to TRBJ2-5; TRBD2 matches at 7 bases. The V segment lost 11 bases and the J segment 1 base; nucleotides outside the gene matches: 10. Germline CDR1 reads SEHNR; CDR2 reads FQNEAQ (reference sequence). This CDR3 contains 14 residues. The CDR3 spells CASGWGRVQETQYF. The DNA of the CDR3 is TGTGCCTCCGGCTGGGGGAGGGTCCAAGAGACCCAGTACTTC.

This chain connects TRBV3-1 to TRBJ2-3, with 9 positions matching TRBD2. The CDR3 consists of 16 residues. CDR1 LGHDT and CDR2 YNNKEL come from the germline V gene (reference sequence). After removal of 3 bases from V and 0 bases from J, the junction contained 4 bases not matched to a gene. The CDR3, as DNA: TGTGCCAGCAGCCAGAGAGCGGGGGGTAGCACAGATACGCAGTATTTT. The encoded protein is CASSQRAGGSTDTQYF.

The chain employs TRBV12-3 or TRBV12-4 and TRBJ1-2; D may be TRBD1 (6 bases). V lost 5 bases and J lost 3, with 16 bases in between. The CDR3 loop spans 15 amino acids. The CDR3 DNA reads as TGTGCCAGCAGTCCGGACGGAAGGGGGGACTATGGCTACACCTTC. It specifies CASSPDGRGDYGYTF.

The chain joins TRBV2 to TRBJ2-2; 7 bases agree with TRBD1. The junction had 5 bases not matched to a gene; V was cut back by 5 bases and J by 2 bases. CDR3 size: 15 residues. Germline assignment: CDR1 SNHLY and CDR2 FYNNEI. CDR3 region: CASSTTGTNTGELFF. DNA for the CDR3: TGTGCCAGCAGTACGACAGGGACCAACACCGGGGAGCTGTTTTTT.

Only a few counts were recorded for this clonotype. J is TRBJ2-1 and V is TRBV4-3, with 16 nucleotides matching TRBD2. J gave up 8 bases and V 2 bases, and 6 bases lay outside the gene matches. This CDR3 is built from 17 residues. Looked up from germline, CDR1 is LGHNA and CDR2 is YSLEER. CDR3 nucleotide sequence: TGCGCCAGCAGCCAAAAGGGGGGACTAGCGGGAGGGCATGAGCAGTTCTTC. Its translation is CASSQKGGLAGGHEQFF.

The DNA for the CDR3 is TGCGCCAGTGGGGGACAGGGGGCTGGTGAGCAGTTCTTC. Translating it yields CASGGQGAGEQFF. This chain links TRBV4-3 with TRBJ2-1, with 12 bases matching TRBD1. V trimming: 9 bases; J trimming: 9 bases; junction bases outside the gene matches: 6. Germline V gives CDR1 LGHNA, CDR2 YSLEER. The CDR3 has 13 amino acids.

The chain uses TRBV6-5 and TRBJ1-1; no reliable D call. The CDR3 is 14 residues long. CDR1 and CDR2 (germline): MNHEY, SVGAGI. The V end was cut by 0 bases, the J end by 6 bases, with 11 bases between. Here the CDR3 DNA reads TGTGCCAGCAGTTACTCGATGACCGGCGCTGAAGCTTTCTTT. Translated: CASSYSMTGAEAFF.

The chain couples TRBV6-1 to TRBJ1-5; D gene unclear. Germline CDR1 is MNHNS and CDR2 is SASEGT. Trimming pared 2 bases from V and 7 bases from J, leaving 9 bases between. The CDR3 is 13 residues long. CDR3 amino acids: CASSEWVGQPQHF. For the CDR3, the DNA is TGTGCCAGCAGTGAATGGGTGGGGCAGCCCCAGCATTTT.